The T cell receptor beta chain under discussion was sequenced for a study of cytomegalovirus exposure and HLA in healthy donors (dated by TCRdb to the late 2010s). Regarding the research as a whole: An earlier analysis of approximately 640 of the donors reported about 250 Gb of sequence data and some 120 million unique TCR beta sequences from about 200 million T cells. Roughly 300 gigabases of sequencing data and tens of millions of unique TCR sequences were included in an early release covering about 620 HLA-typed donors. The genetic ancestry cluster associated with self-reported Caucasian donors included around four fifths of the roughly 380 genotyped donors. The study aimed to test whether cataloging public T cell receptors could reveal signatures of past pathogen exposure. The study used immunosequencing to profile the T cell repertoires of under 700 subjects and linked those repertoires to cytomegalovirus serostatus. Besides the first cohort of around 670 subjects, a separate validation cohort made up of over 100 different subjects was used. To predict cytomegalovirus infection status, the study combined high-throughput TCR immunosequencing, statistical association of individual TCRs with disease status, and machine learning. To study patterns of TCR occurrence, a later analysis re-analyzed previously published TCR beta repertoires from 666 donors and added high-resolution HLA genotyping. In the later analysis, no new phenotypic data were used to find candidate immune exposures; instead, reliance was placed on TCR beta sequences and their occurrence across donors. To decide whether each TCR beta V gene segment behaved as functional or pseudogenic, an earlier analysis of fewer than 750 of the donors relied on high-throughput TCR beta sequencing. Donor age, sex, ethnicity and CMV serostatus were collected together with the repertoire data. A later genetic analysis took genome-wide SNP genotypes for about three fifths of the 666 donors and used that subset as a discovery cohort. Every discovery cohort repertoire had been produced on one sequencing platform. HLA typing included class I and class II loci at four-digit resolution. The number of donors typed differed by locus, with roughly 620-630 for A, B, C, DRB1 and DQB1, roughly 520 for DQA1, over 600 for DPA1, and roughly 450 for DPB1. Five DR-DQ haplotypes were handled as single units for association and clustering, since linkage in the cohort was strong. Among several hundred genotyped donors of the cohort, an average of approximately 200,000 unique TCR beta nucleotide sequences was sequenced per donor, of which 15% to 20% were non-productive. General conclusions and limits of the study: The 87-base-pair reads could not distinguish some IMGT-functional V segments, including TRBV6-2 and TRBV6-3, so those segments were excluded. The classifier was reported to diagnose cytomegalovirus status with high specificity and sensitivity in both the original and validation cohorts. In a later analysis, around 17,000 TCR beta sequences were associated with specific HLA alleles at a false discovery rate of 0.05. A later analysis found that TCR association rates varied across HLA loci, with DRB1 alleles showing the most associated TCRs and HLA-C alleles the fewest. Correlated functional status among segregating V segments might reflect linkage disequilibrium, but an unknown experimental factor could not be ruled out. Most CMV-associated TCR beta chains appeared to be HLA-restricted in a later analysis, and the HLA associations seemed to be driven largely by CMV exposure. In vitro tests confirmed that a few of the cytomegalovirus-associated TCR beta chains recognize cytomegalovirus antigens. Strong co-occurrence of HLA alleles, especially DR and DQ, made assigning TCR associations to individual alleles difficult. The presence/absence analyses assumed that sequencing depth was roughly uniform across donors, and that assumption may not be true. In this cohort, only TCR beta chains were sequenced, and detectable features were limited by the absence of alpha or paired-chain data. A later analysis found that HLA-associated TCR beta chains were more clonally expanded and had lower generation probabilities than equally common non-associated chains. A later analysis reported that several top co-occurrence clusters appeared linked to parvovirus B19, influenza, CMV and Epstein-Barr virus. A total of some 180 TCR beta chains were listed by the study as associated with cytomegalovirus. A cluster of highly shared sequence variants was judged likely to represent a technical artifact of the sequencing pipeline. Across donors, most TCR sequences were observed very rarely, whereas some public TCRs were present in many individuals. Compared with the 666-donor mean, donors in an Asian-associated ancestry cluster had fewer N-insertions in productive TCRs, according to a later genetic analysis. Immune exposure information for the cohort was limited to CMV serostatus. According to the authors, the approach could potentially be generalized to other disease states and immunological phenotypes. An earlier analysis of approximately 570 of the donors showed that most TCR beta V segments appeared in productive rearrangements either about 90% or about 30% of the time, which broadly matched IMGT annotations. Because HLA typing was missing for some donors at each locus, association tests included only the typed subset. A further reported finding was that TCR beta sequences accurately predicted the HLA-A and HLA-B alleles for most subjects in the first cohort. Because counts were too low, roughly 16 rarely observed V segments, including chromosome 9 orphons, were excluded from the earlier analysis of roughly 580 of the donors. In a later genetic analysis, a missense DCLRE1C variant was associated with V-gene and J-gene trimming of TCR beta chains, and the association was replicated in an independent cohort.

Including the terminal cysteine and phenylalanine, the CDR3 comprises 13 residues. Solely the CDR3 DNA is kept, with 39 bases framed from the first base. Reading the germline V gene gives CDR1 SGHVS and CDR2 FNYEAQ. From V the trimming removes 5 bases and from J it removes 6 bases, while the gene matches leave 5 bases of the junction unaccounted for. The library was generated by the immunoSEQ multiplex PCR assay. For the multiplex PCR, a mixture combining 60 forward primers for TCR Vbeta segments and 13 reverse primers for TCR Jbeta segments was used. A multiplex PCR assay on genomic DNA amplified the CDR3 region of rearranged TCR beta genes. Amplified TCR beta libraries were sequenced as 87-base-pair reads on the Illumina HiSeq System. The paper's processing steps were these. In a later analysis, about 80 million unique TCR beta chains were counted across the 500 to 700 repertoires, and about 10 million of these chains were shared by at least two donors. A nearest-neighbor algorithm error-corrected the raw reads and collapsed the reads into unique sequences, merging closely related sequences to remove PCR and sequencing errors. To assign V, D and J gene segments, CDR3 sequences were aligned to IMGT reference sequences. For a sequence to be retained, at least a six-nucleotide match to both a V gene segment and a J gene segment was required. Rearrangements were called productive when the CDR3 lacked stop codons and stayed in frame with V and J; all others were non-productive. Following IMGT convention, CDR3 was defined as the stretch from the second conserved V-encoded cysteine to the conserved J-encoded phenylalanine. The earlier analysis of about 640 of the donors excluded any sequence lacking an unambiguous match to a single V gene segment. In an earlier analysis of several hundred of the donors, V segments were called functional above 56.7% productive rearrangements and were called segregating when the between-donor standard deviation exceeded 5%. A statistical classification framework was developed to diagnose cytomegalovirus status using the catalog of TCR beta chain sequences. In a later analysis, TCR nucleotide sequences were compared against IMGT/GENE-DB human TR gene sequences so that V and J genes could be assigned. A later analysis assigned CDR3 sequences and most-parsimonious VDJ recombination scenarios with the TCRdist pipeline. In a later analysis, each TCR beta chain was defined by its CDR3 amino acid sequence together with its V-gene family, and reads lacking a unique V-gene family were excluded. A later analysis removed 550 to 700 highly shared, low-generation-probability nucleotide sequences to deal with suspected cross-contamination and a sequencing artifact. In a later analysis, a clonal expansion index for each public chain was calculated from normalized within-repertoire ranks of inferred template counts. Generation probabilities in a later analysis came from a VDJ recombination model fitted to out-of-frame rearrangements, and those results were checked against IGoR. In a later analysis, hypergeometric tests were used to score TCR-TCR, TCR-HLA and TCR-CMV co-occurrence, with a repertoire-size bias correction applied to TCR pairs. In a later analysis, false discovery rates were estimated by permuting HLA or CMV assignments 20 times. In a later analysis, co-occurring TCRs were grouped using DBSCAN, with TCRdist sequence similarity added in when clustering inside HLA-allele-positive subsets. Repertoires with fewer than 30,000 or more than 120,000 public chains were left out of co-occurrence clustering, as were four to six repertoires with anomalous nucleotide sharing. Entries here come from immuneACCESS through TCRdb and include only in-frame sequences with V and J called. Some clones fail to appear in such tables; in the studies checked, an unresolved V gene covers under half of the shortfall, and the cause of the remainder is unknown. That table supplies the V and J calls and clone size; D and trimming were determined from the DNA. The sample table shows about 190,000 clones, and 74% are seen once. Less than 4% of the sample rests with the top ten.

About this clone itself: The target of this receptor is not known. One base away there is no much larger clone; base qualities are not given.

The cohort was made up of 666 healthy bone marrow donors. All cohort members were sampled while nominally healthy, although unrecorded immune exposures were likely present. The donor was CMV seropositive and belonged to the group of 270 or so seropositive cohort members. A peripheral blood sample was provided by each donor, and peripheral blood mononuclear cells were used for TCR beta sequencing. The Qiagen DNeasy Blood Extraction Kit was used to extract genomic DNA from the blood cell samples. The origin of this receptor is a woman in her twenties or thirties in good health and CMV-seropositive. Rearrangement joined TRBV7-6 to TRBJ2-7; a stretch of 9 junction bases matches TRBD2. Sequenced: PBMCs. The sequenced DNA: TGTGCCAGCAGCCTCCTAGCGGGAAGCGAGCAGTACTTC. The translation is CASSLLAGSEQYF. The variable domain in full, with residues beyond the CDR3 obtained from the reference TRBV7-6 and TRBJ2-7 genes, is GAGVSQSPRYKVTKRGQDVALRCDPISGHVSLYWYRQALGQGPEFLTYFNYEAQQDKSGLPNDRFSAERPEGSISTLTIQRTEQRDSAMYRCASSLLAGSEQYFGPGTRLTVT.